This TCR beta chain stems from a study of T cells in Graves' hyperthyroidism and ophthalmopathy. Study observations and caveats: Most thyroid clonotypes with frequency above 0.001 were detected in blood.

Per germline, CDR1 GTSNPN and CDR2 SVGIG (reference sequence). Trimming took 0 bases from V and 9 from J, leaving 8 bases between them. This CDR3 has 11 residues. RNA transcripts served as the template for amplifying TCR beta CDR3 regions. RT-PCR in the first round (using the HTBI primer set) targeted the TCR CDR3. MiXCR, applied by TCRdb to the multiplex PCR reads, yields one record per CDR3 protein. The sample contains hundreds of thousands of distinct CDR3 sequences, about 45% of which appear only once. If no ophthalmopathy progression occurred within 18 months, Graves' hyperthyroidism was stable. This clonotype was found a few times. Its antigen is as yet unknown.

The TCR originated in a woman younger than 30 with Graves' hyperthyroidism. The sequenced sample was peripheral blood or thyroid tissue (not recorded which). The V and J genes are TRBV30 and TRBJ1-2, with D uncertain. The DNA for the CDR3 is TGTGCCTGGAGTGTGGCCAGTCGCTACACCTTC. This gives the protein CAWSVASRYTF.